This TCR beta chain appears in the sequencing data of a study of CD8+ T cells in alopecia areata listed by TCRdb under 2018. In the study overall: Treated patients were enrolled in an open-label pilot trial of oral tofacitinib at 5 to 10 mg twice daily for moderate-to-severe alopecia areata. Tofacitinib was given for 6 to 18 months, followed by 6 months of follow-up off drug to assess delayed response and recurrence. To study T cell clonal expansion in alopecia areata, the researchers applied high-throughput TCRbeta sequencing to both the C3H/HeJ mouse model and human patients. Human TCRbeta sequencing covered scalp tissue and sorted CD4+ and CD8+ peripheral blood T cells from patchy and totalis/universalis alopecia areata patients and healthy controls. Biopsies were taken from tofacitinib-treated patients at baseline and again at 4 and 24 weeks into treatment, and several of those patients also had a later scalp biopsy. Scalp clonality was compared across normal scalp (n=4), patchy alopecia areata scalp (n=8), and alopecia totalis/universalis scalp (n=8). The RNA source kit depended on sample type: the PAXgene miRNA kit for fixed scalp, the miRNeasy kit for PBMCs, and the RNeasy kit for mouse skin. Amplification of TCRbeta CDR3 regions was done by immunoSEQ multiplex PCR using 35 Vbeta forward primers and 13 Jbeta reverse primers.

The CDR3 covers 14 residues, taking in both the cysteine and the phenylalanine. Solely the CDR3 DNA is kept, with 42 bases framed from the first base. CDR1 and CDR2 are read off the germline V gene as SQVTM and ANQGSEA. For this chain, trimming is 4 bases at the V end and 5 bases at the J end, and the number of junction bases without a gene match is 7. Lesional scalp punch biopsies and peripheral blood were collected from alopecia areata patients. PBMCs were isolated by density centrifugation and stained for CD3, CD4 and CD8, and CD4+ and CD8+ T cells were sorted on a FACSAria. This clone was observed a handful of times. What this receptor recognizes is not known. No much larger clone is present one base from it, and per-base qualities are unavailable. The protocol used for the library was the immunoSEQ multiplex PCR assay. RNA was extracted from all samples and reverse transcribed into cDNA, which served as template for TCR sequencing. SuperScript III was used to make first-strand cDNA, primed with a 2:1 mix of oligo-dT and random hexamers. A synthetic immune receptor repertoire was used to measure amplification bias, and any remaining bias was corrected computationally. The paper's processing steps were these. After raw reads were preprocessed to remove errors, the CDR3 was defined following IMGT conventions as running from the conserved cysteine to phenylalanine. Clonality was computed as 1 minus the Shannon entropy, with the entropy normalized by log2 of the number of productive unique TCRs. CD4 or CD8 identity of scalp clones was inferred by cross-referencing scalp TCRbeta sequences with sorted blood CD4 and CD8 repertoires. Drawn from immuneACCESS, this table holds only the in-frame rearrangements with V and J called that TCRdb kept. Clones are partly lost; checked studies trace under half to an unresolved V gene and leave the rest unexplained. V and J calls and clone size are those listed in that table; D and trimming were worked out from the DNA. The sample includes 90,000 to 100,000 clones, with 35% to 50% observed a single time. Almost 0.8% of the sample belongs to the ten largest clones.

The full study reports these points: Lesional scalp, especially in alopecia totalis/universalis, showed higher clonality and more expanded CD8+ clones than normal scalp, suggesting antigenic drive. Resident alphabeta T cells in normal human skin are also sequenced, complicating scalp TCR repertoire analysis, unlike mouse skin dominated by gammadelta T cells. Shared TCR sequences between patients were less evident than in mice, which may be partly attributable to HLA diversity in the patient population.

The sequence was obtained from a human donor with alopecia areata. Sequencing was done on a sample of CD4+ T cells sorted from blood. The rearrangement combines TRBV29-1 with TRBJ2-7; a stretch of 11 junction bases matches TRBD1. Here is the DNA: TGCAGCGTTGTTCGGGACAGGGGGGGCGACGAGCAGTACTTC. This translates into CSVVRDRGGDEQYF.